The following is a T cell receptor beta chain sequence with its context. The antigen remains undetermined. The data belong to a study of siplizumab effects on memory and regulatory T cells. General study findings and limits: The mean Treg-derived percentage of mappable alloreactive CD4+ clones was 60% to 80% with siplizumab compared with 26.9% in controls.

Clones were sequenced by immunoSEQ multiplex PCR, and TCRdb holds only the in-frame ones, with some missing. The data hold 94,000 or so clones, with approximately 94% observed a single time. V shed 1 base, J shed 0 bases, and the junction held 13 bases outside the gene matches. The CDR3 runs to 19 residues. Per the germline V gene, CDR1 is MGHRA and CDR2 is YSYEKL. Sequenced material: CD8+ T cells sorted from blood. The V gene is TRBV4-1, the J gene TRBJ1-1; 8 positions agree with TRBD1. The receptor's source is a human donor in good health. CDR3 amino acids: CASSQAGGQAFSVNTEAFF. In DNA form, the CDR3 reads TGCGCCAGCAGCCAAGCCGGGGGACAGGCGTTCAGCGTGAACACTGAAGCTTTCTTT.